Listed here are 17 T cell receptor beta chains from one sample, sequenced in a study of blood T cell repertoires in COVID-19. Produced via immunoSEQ multiplex PCR; TCRdb's table is partial and in-frame only. The table includes some 520,000 clones, roughly 87% detected once. The specimen was peripheral blood. The receptors were sampled from a man in his late teens or twenties with COVID-19, enrolled during active disease.

This clone was seen only a few times. This chain links TRBV6-2 or TRBV6-3 with TRBJ2-1; TRBD2 matches at 13 bases. The CDR3 is made up of 17 amino acids. The germline V gene encodes CDR1 MNHEY and CDR2 SVGEGT. J was trimmed by 0 bases and V by 5 bases; bases with no gene match: 4. For the CDR3, the DNA is TGTGCCAGCAGTGCCCGGACTAGCGGGAGCTCCTACAATGAGCAGTTCTTC. Amino acid sequence: CASSARTSGSSYNEQFF.

This clone was seen a single time. The V and J genes are TRBV19 and TRBJ1-5; D may be TRBD1 (5 bases). Trimming took 4 bases from V and 0 from J, leaving 13 bases between them. CDR3 size: 16 residues. CDR1 is LNHDA and CDR2 is SQIVND in the germline V gene (reference sequence). CDR3 coding DNA: TGTGCCAGTAGTAAGAAGTGGACACTTAGCAATCAGCCCCAGCATTTT. Translating it yields CASSKKWTLSNQPQHF.

The chain has TRBV5-1 and TRBJ2-1; 8 nucleotides line up with TRBD2. Germline CDR1 and CDR2: SGHRS and YFSETQ. J lost 7 bases, V lost 2 bases, and 8 bases had no gene match. CDR3 length equals 15 residues. The CDR3 loop is CASSFGSGGRNEQFF. In DNA, the CDR3 is TGCGCCAGCAGCTTCGGGTCGGGAGGGCGAAATGAGCAGTTCTTC.

This chain connects TRBV7-7 to TRBJ1-1; 11 bases are shared with TRBD1. The CDR3 has 15 amino acids. Germline CDR1 is SSHAT and CDR2 is FNYEAQ (reference sequence). The CDR3 nucleotides are TGTGCTAGCTCTGGACAGGGGGCCGCGAACACTGAAGCTTTCTTT. Its translation: CASSGQGAANTEAFF.

This chain connects TRBV5-1 to TRBJ1-2; the match to TRBD1 covers 7 bases. Germline assignment: CDR1 SGHRS and CDR2 YFSETQ. Losses at the gene ends were 7 bases for V and 3 bases for J; bases not matched to a gene: 12. The CDR3 loop spans 15 amino acids. The CDR3, as DNA: TGCGCCAGCTCCCCGGGTACAGGGGTAGACTATGGCTACACCTTC. Protein sequence: CASSPGTGVDYGYTF.

The V and J genes are TRBV2 and TRBJ2-2, with TRBD1 as a possible D gene (6 bases). This CDR3 is built from 16 residues. Germline V lookup: CDR1 SNHLY, CDR2 FYNNEI. Trimming shortened V by 8 bases and J by 0 bases, and 16 bases separated the two germline ends. The chain's CDR3 is CASRVSWTANTGELFF. The CDR3 DNA follows: TGTGCCAGCCGTGTTTCGTGGACAGCGAACACCGGGGAGCTGTTTTTT.

V is TRBV19 and J is TRBJ1-2; 8 bases align to TRBD1. CDR1 is LNHDA, CDR2 SQIVND, per germline (reference sequence). V shed 5 bases and J 8 bases; nucleotides not matched to a gene: 13. The CDR3 totals 15 residues. The CDR3 DNA reads TGTGCCAGTAGTCCAGGACAGGGAGCTTGGGCCGGCTACACCTTC. It specifies CASSPGQGAWAGYTF. Full variable domain (rest looked up from reference TRBV19 and TRBJ1-2): DGGITQSPKYLFRKEGQNVTLSCEQNLNHDAMYWYRQDPGQGLRLIYYSQIVNDFQKGDIAEGYSVSREKKESFPLTVTSAQKNPTAFYLCASSPGQGAWAGYTFGSGTRLTVV.

The gene calls are TRBV5-1 and TRBJ2-2, with D perhaps matching TRBD1 (5 bases). The CDR3 totals 14 residues. Germline loops: CDR1 SGHRS, CDR2 YFSETQ. Trimming took 1 base from V and 6 from J, leaving 10 bases between them. This chain's CDR3 is CASSLTLGPGELFF. Here the CDR3 DNA reads TGCGCCAGCAGCTTGACCCTGGGGCCCGGGGAGCTGTTTTTT.

The chain links TRBV6-6 to TRBJ2-7; 9 positions match TRBD1. Looked up from germline, CDR1 is MNHNY and CDR2 is SVGAGI (reference sequence). The ends lost 7 bases at V and 1 base at J; junction bases unmatched: 8. This CDR3 spans 15 amino acids. This CDR3 is CASTSPGQGSYEQYF. CDR3 sequence (DNA): TGTGCCAGCACTTCTCCGGGACAGGGTTCCTACGAGCAGTACTTC.

Of note for this clone: The same CDR3 arises from other DNA sequences in this sample as well. This chain uses TRBV2 with TRBJ2-2; 7 bases map to TRBD1. V lost 6 bases to trimming and J lost 5 bases; unmatched junction nucleotides: 3. CDR1 is SNHLY, CDR2 FYNNEI, per germline. CDR3 length equals 13 residues. This chain's CDR3 is CASSRQGTGELFF. CDR3 in DNA: TGTGCCAGCAGCAGACAGGGTACCGGGGAGCTGTTTTTT.

This clone was picked up one time. The chain carries TRBV29-1 and TRBJ2-1, with 11 bases aligning to TRBD2. The CDR3 sequence is 17 residues long. CDR1 SQVTM and CDR2 ANQGSEA come from the germline V gene. The trim removed 4 bases at V and 0 bases at J, leaving 8 bases unmatched. CDR3 sequence: CSVVPSGGPSSYNEQFF. CDR3 nucleotides: TGCAGCGTTGTTCCTAGCGGGGGGCCGAGCTCCTACAATGAGCAGTTCTTC.

This clone was recorded many times. The chain links TRBV18 to TRBJ1-6, with 7 bases that match TRBD1. V dropped 7 bases and J dropped 6; count of bases not matched to a gene: 6. Germline V gene sequence: CDR1 KGHSH, CDR2 LQKENI. CDR3 length equals 14 residues. The CDR3, as DNA: TGTGCCAGCTTCCCTGGGACAGCTAATTCACCCCTCCACTTT. Translated, it gives CASFPGTANSPLHF.

The chain combines TRBV29-1 with TRBJ2-1; D might be TRBD2 (6 bases). Trimming stripped 8 bases from V and 8 bases from J, with 13 bases between. The germline CDR1 and CDR2 sequences are SQVTM and ANQGSEA. The CDR3 is 11 amino acids. In DNA, the CDR3 is TGCAGCCCTTGGTCGGGGGATGAGCAGTTCTTC. This sequence encodes CSPWSGDEQFF.

A word on this clone: Other DNA sequences in this sample translate to the same CDR3. This chain joins TRBV12-3 or TRBV12-4 and TRBJ1-1, with unresolved D. The CDR3 runs to 12 residues. The ends were cut back, 5 bases at V and 1 base at J, with 5 bases in the middle. The CDR3 spells CASSPGNTEAFF. CDR3 DNA: TGTGCCAGCAGTCCCGGGAACACTGAAGCTTTCTTT.

The rearrangement links TRBV4-1 to TRBJ1-1, with a possible D match to TRBD1 (6 bases). V lost 3 bases and J 1 base, leaving 12 bases between the germline ends. The CDR3 is 15 amino acids. Germline V gene sequence: CDR1 MGHRA, CDR2 YSYEKL. CDR3 in amino acids: CASSHRGAGNTEAFF. CDR3 nucleotide sequence: TGCGCCAGCAGCCACAGGGGCGCGGGGAACACTGAAGCTTTCTTT.

This clone occurred once. The CDR3 loop reads CATSRTDRAGNEQFF. CDR3 DNA sequence: TGTGCCACCAGCAGGACTGACAGAGCCGGCAATGAGCAGTTCTTC. The chain is built from TRBV15 and TRBJ2-1; D perhaps matches TRBD1 (5 bases). Trimming took off 3 bases at V and 6 bases at J, with 15 bases between the two ends. CDR1 is LNHNV, CDR2 YYDKDF, per germline (reference sequence). This CDR3 is 15 amino acids long.

The V gene is TRBV7-2, the J gene TRBJ2-4; D remains unclear. The CDR3 has 16 amino acids. The V end was cut by 3 bases, the J end by 0 bases, with 12 bases between. The germline V gene has CDR1 SGHTA and CDR2 FQGNSA. The CDR3 DNA reads as TGTGCCAGCAGCTTTGTGCAGACACTAGCCAAAAACATTCAGTACTTC. Encoded protein: CASSFVQTLAKNIQYF.